This T cell receptor beta chain was captured by sequencing in a study of blood T cell repertoires in COVID-19. Looking at the study overall: Whether acute or convalescent, the COVID-19 samples came from the United States, Italy and Spain. T cells, B-cell-depleted T cells, or PBMCs provided the cDNA or gDNA that served as material.

This CDR3 is built from 15 residues. Germline V lookup: CDR1 SGHKS, CDR2 YYEKEE (reference sequence). V dropped 2 bases and J dropped 6; count of bases not matched to a gene: 6. Original processing methods: Researchers report that nucleated cell counts were estimated from reference gene primer amplification. Sequenced by immunoSEQ multiplex PCR; TCRdb stores in-frame clones only, minus some. V, J and clone size derive from that table, while D and trimming were established from the DNA sequence. Of approximately 84,000 clones listed, 90% are singletons. This sequence originates from a human donor with active COVID-19. The donor label of this sample is uncertain. Sequencing used peripheral blood. This chain joins TRBV5-5 and TRBJ1-5; TRBD1 agrees at 9 bases. The CDR3 is CASSFTGGAGQPQHF. In DNA form, the CDR3 reads TGTGCCAGCAGCTTTACAGGGGGCGCGGGTCAGCCCCAGCATTTT. Looking up the rest from reference TRBV5-5 and TRBJ1-5 gives the full variable domain: DAGVTQSPTHLIKTRGQQVTLRCSPISGHKSVSWYQQVLGQGPQFIFQYYEKEERGRGNFPDRFSARQFPNYSSELNVNALLLGDSALYLCASSFTGGAGQPQHFGDGTRLSIL.